The subject of this entry is one T cell receptor beta chain. Sequencing used immunoSEQ multiplex PCR; TCRdb keeps in-frame clones, though not all of them. The sample has tens of thousands of clones; around 95% are singletons. The sample belongs to a study of circulating and synovial CD4+ cells in juvenile arthritis. CDR1 and CDR2 from the germline V gene are SQVTM and ANQGSEA. This CDR3 has 11 amino acids. The ends were cut back, 4 bases at V and 5 bases at J, with 8 bases in the middle. Source material: CD4+ T cells from blood. V and J are TRBV29-1 and TRBJ2-5; D not resolved. This TCR was sampled from a human donor with juvenile idiopathic arthritis. The CDR3 DNA reads TGCAGCGTTGCGTTAGAGGAGACCCAGTACTTC. Translating gives CSVALEETQYF.